This paragraph covers one T cell receptor beta chain sequence. TCRdb keeps only in-frame clones here, not all; method: immunoSEQ multiplex PCR. The sample yields some 250,000 clones, approximately 81% seen once. The germline V gene encodes CDR1 MNHNS and CDR2 SASEGT. Losses at the gene ends were 2 bases for V and 2 bases for J; bases not matched to a gene: 8. This CDR3 region has 16 residues. The data were obtained in a study of blood T cell repertoires in COVID-19. Sequenced sample: peripheral blood. The TCR was taken from a woman of 80 years or more with acute or convalescent COVID-19. V and J are TRBV6-1 and TRBJ2-5; 7 bases fit TRBD2. CDR3 residues: CASSEIGGGLQETQYF. The CDR3 nucleotides read TGTGCCAGCAGTGAAATAGGCGGGGGACTTCAAGAGACCCAGTACTTC.